The source of this T cell receptor beta chain is a study of T cells after yellow fever vaccination. Study results and caveats: Peak timing came faster in the weaker secondary response, day 5 versus 15. Abundant clonotypes from the bulk population could contaminate FACS-sorted repertoires. Post-booster repertoires contained most primary-vaccination clones again (96% CD4, about 90% CD8).

Making TCR cDNA involved 5'RACE template switching, which added UMIs and a universal primer site. TCRdb called the 5' RACE reads again in MiXCR, with one record for every CDR3 protein. This sample has about 400,000 distinct CDR3 sequences, with 6% to 8% found just once. The germline gives CDR1 SEHNR, CDR2 FQNEAQ (reference sequence). This CDR3 is 15 amino acids long. V trimming: 4 bases; J trimming: 8 bases; junction bases outside the gene matches: 10. Turning to this clonotype: Its antigen is as yet unknown.

The TCR originated in a man aged 30 to 39 who received the YFV17D yellow fever vaccine. The sample here was PBMCs, taken 5 days after the yellow fever booster vaccination. V and J are TRBV7-9 and TRBJ2-1; 8 bases are shared with TRBD1. The CDR3 here is CASSSWTGILDEQFF. The CDR3 DNA is TGTGCCAGCAGCTCATGGACAGGGATACTCGATGAGCAGTTCTTC.